The T cell receptor beta chain under discussion was sequenced for a study of T cells after yellow fever vaccination. Comment on this clonotype: Its antigen is still unknown.

General study findings and limits: The secondary T-cell response peaked on day 5, not day 15, but was weaker.

The germline V gene has CDR1 DFQATT and CDR2 SNEGSKA (reference sequence). The junction had 7 bases not matched to a gene; V was cut back by 4 bases and J by 6 bases. The CDR3 consists of 13 residues. Each CDR3 protein is one row after TCRdb ran MiXCR on the 5' RACE reads. The sample includes 610,000 or so distinct CDR3 sequences, over 9% of them seen just once. This sequence originates from a man aged 25 to 40 who received the YFV17D yellow fever vaccine. The rearrangement uses TRBV20-1 and TRBJ1-2, with 8 positions matching TRBD1. The sample consisted of PBMCs, taken on the day of the yellow fever booster vaccination. In DNA form, the CDR3 reads TGCAGTGCTACAGGGGGCAGGTGGGATGGCTACACCTTC. This translates into CSATGGRWDGYTF.